This T cell receptor beta chain was sequenced for a study of graft-versus-host responses after intestinal transplantation. For the study at large: Recipients obtained multivisceral, liver-intestinal, or isolated intestinal transplants. Among the recipients, all got anti-thymocyte globulin induction and then tacrolimus and steroids for about 3 years. Study-wide results and caveats: Peak levels of circulating GvH clones tracked with early post-transplant HvG declines. Some GvH clones appeared in ileal mucosa or blood before recipient bone marrow.

Clones were read by immunoSEQ multiplex PCR, and TCRdb kept only the in-frame ones, dropping some. The data show over 120,000 clones, with around 90% seen just once and around 0.2% held by the top ten. A note on this clone: Its antigen is undetermined.

The CDR3 spans 13 residues. Germline CDR1 reads SGHTA; CDR2 reads FQGTGA. Trimming left V 4 bases short and J 8 bases short, with 14 bases between. The specimen comprised unstimulated CD4+ T cells sorted from spleen or lymph node cells, sampled before intestinal transplant. This clonotype was obtained from a human donor who received an intestinal transplant. The chain carries TRBV7-3 and TRBJ1-2; TRBD1 is a possible D gene (5 bases). In DNA, the CDR3 is TGTGCCAGCAGCTCCCGGGACGGCCGAGGCTACACCTTC. Its translation is CASSSRDGRGYTF. Drawing the rest from reference TRBV7-3 and TRBJ1-2, the complete variable domain is GAGVSQTPSNKVTEKGKYVELRCDPISGHTALYWYRQSLGQGPEFLIYFQGTGAADDSGLPNDRFFAVRPEGSVSTLKIQRTERGDSAVYLCASSSRDGRGYTFGSGTRLTVV.